Shown below are 27 T cell receptor beta chains from a single sample sequenced in a study of T cell responses to AZD1222 COVID-19 vaccine. Some clones are missing from TCRdb's copy, which holds only in-frame ones; the method was immunoSEQ multiplex PCR. The data hold about 120,000 clones, with over 75% observed a single time. The sequencing here drew on peripheral blood, taken on day 0 of AZD1222 vaccination. The receptors were sampled from an adult in good health.

The chain joins TRBV9 to TRBJ1-1, with D uncertain. This CDR3 comprises 14 residues. V lost 1 base to trimming and J lost 11 bases, with 18 bases between them. From germline, CDR1 is SGDLS and CDR2 YYNGEE. The CDR3 bases are TGTGCCAGCAGCGTATCTTTCGTCATTTCCGATGCTTTCTTT. It is translated as CASSVSFVISDAFF. Drawing the rest from reference TRBV9 and TRBJ1-1, the complete variable domain is DSGVTQTPKHLITATGQRVTLRCSPRSGDLSVYWYQQSLDQGLQFLIQYYNGEERAKGNILERFSAQQFPDLHSELNLSSLELGDSALYFCASSVSFVISDAFFGQGTRLTVV.

About this clone: One end of the junction fails to match germline, which may point to a read error. This chain uses TRBV27 with TRBJ1-2; possibly TRBD1 for D (6 bases). CDR1 and CDR2 (germline): MNHEY, SMNVEV (reference sequence). This CDR3 region has 11 residues. The CDR3 coding sequence is TGTGCCAGCAGTTTATTATGGGACAAAAGTTTC. Its protein is CASSLLWDKSF.

The chain links TRBV12-3 or TRBV12-4 to TRBJ2-7; D is possibly TRBD1 (5 bases). V dropped 5 bases and J dropped 3 bases, with 8 bases sitting between them. There are 12 residues in the CDR3. The DNA of the CDR3 is TGTGCCAGCAGTCCCGACAGCTACGAGCAGTACTTC. Residues: CASSPDSYEQYF.

The V gene is TRBV18, the J gene TRBJ2-7; 9 positions match TRBD1. Germline-derived CDR1 and CDR2 are KGHSH and LQKENI. The length of the CDR3 is 16 residues. The junction had 9 bases not matched to a gene; V was cut back by 3 bases and J by 3 bases. For the CDR3, the DNA is TGTGCCAGCTCACCCGGGGTACAGGGGGCTGACTACGAGCAGTACTTC. Its translation: CASSPGVQGADYEQYF.

The V gene is TRBV7-3, the J gene TRBJ2-7; 9 bases match TRBD2. From germline, CDR1 is SGHTA and CDR2 FQGTGA. Trimming cost V 4 bases and J 2 bases; bases outside gene matches: 12. The CDR3 contains 17 residues. CDR3 sequence (DNA): TGTGCCAGCAGCTCCCAGCTCATTAGCGGGAGCCCCTACGAGCAGTACTTC. Translated, it gives CASSSQLISGSPYEQYF.

A single count supports this clone. The chain links TRBV10-3 to TRBJ1-2, with D perhaps matching TRBD1 (5 bases). CDR3 length equals 18 residues. Between the trimmed V and J ends, which lost 7 bases and 10 bases, there was a span of 34 bases. The germline V gene encodes CDR1 ENHRY and CDR2 SYGVKD. CDR3 in DNA: TGTGCCATCATGTCTCAGTGGACAAAGGGTGGCGGCTATTTAGACTACACCTTC. It specifies CAIMSQWTKGGGYLDYTF.

The chain is built from TRBV7-9 and TRBJ1-5; D might be TRBD1 (5 bases). The CDR3 has 15 residues. Per germline, CDR1 SEHNR and CDR2 FQNEAQ (reference sequence). V lost 5 bases and J lost 0, with 11 bases in between. The CDR3 loop reads CASSPMGGSNQPQHF. The CDR3 coding sequence is TGTGCCAGCAGCCCGATGGGGGGTAGCAATCAGCCCCAGCATTTT.

The rearrangement links TRBV6-5 to TRBJ2-7; 7 nucleotides match TRBD1. Per the germline V gene, CDR1 is MNHEY and CDR2 is SVGAGI. V shed 1 base, J shed 3 bases, and the junction held 0 bases outside the gene matches. This CDR3 contains 13 residues. CDR3 loop: CASSYWDSYEQYF. The CDR3, as DNA: TGTGCCAGCAGTTACTGGGACAGCTACGAGCAGTACTTC.

The V and J genes are TRBV11-2 and TRBJ1-3; D call uncertain. Germline V gene sequence: CDR1 SGHAT, CDR2 FQNNGV. CDR3 length: 15 amino acids. The V and J ends lost 5 bases and 1 base respectively, with 12 bases between them. In nucleotides, the CDR3 is TGTGCCAGCAGCCAGTATCTCTCGTCTGGAAACACCATATATTTT. Its translation: CASSQYLSSGNTIYF.

The chain links TRBV5-6 to TRBJ1-1; 8 bases fit TRBD1. Germline values: CDR1 SGHDT, CDR2 YYEEEE. CDR3 length: 14 amino acids. V dropped 0 bases and J dropped 5; count of bases not matched to a gene: 3. The CDR3 region has the DNA TGTGCCAGCAGCTTGGTCGGGACAGGTACTGAAGCTTTCTTT. Translating gives CASSLVGTGTEAFF.

V is TRBV29-1 and J is TRBJ1-1; D is unresolved. The germline V gene encodes CDR1 SQVTM and CDR2 ANQGSEA. Trimming pared 4 bases from V and 0 bases from J, leaving 9 bases between. The length of the CDR3 is 13 residues. CDR3 DNA sequence: TGCAGCGTTGTCAAGGAACTGAACACTGAAGCTTTCTTT. Translation gives CSVVKELNTEAFF. Filled out from reference TRBV29-1 and TRBJ1-1, the complete variable domain reads SAVISQKPSRDICQRGTSLTIQCQVDSQVTMMFWYRQQPGQSLTLIATANQGSEATYESGFVIDKFPISRPNLTFSTLTVSNMSPEDSSIYLCSVVKELNTEAFFGQGTRLTVV.

The gene calls are TRBV27 and TRBJ1-5, with a possible D match to TRBD1 (6 bases). Germline CDR1 and CDR2: MNHEY and SMNVEV (reference sequence). The CDR3 has 17 residues. Trimming left V 0 bases short and J 0 bases short, with 12 bases between. CDR3 loop: CASSLSGRGYSNQPQHF. The CDR3 nucleotides read TGTGCCAGCAGTTTATCGGGCAGGGGTTATAGCAATCAGCCCCAGCATTTT.

The V gene is TRBV7-6, the J gene TRBJ2-7, with 8 bases matching TRBD2. This CDR3 contains 15 residues. Germline V CDR1 and CDR2: SGHVS, FNYEAQ. J was trimmed by 7 bases and V by 2 bases; bases with no gene match: 10. CDR3 protein: CASSLYAGGQSEQYF. DNA for the CDR3: TGTGCCAGCAGCTTATACGCGGGGGGCCAGTCAGAGCAGTACTTC. Filled out from reference TRBV7-6 and TRBJ2-7, the complete variable domain reads GAGVSQSPRYKVTKRGQDVALRCDPISGHVSLYWYRQALGQGPEFLTYFNYEAQQDKSGLPNDRFSAERPEGSISTLTIQRTEQRDSAMYRCASSLYAGGQSEQYFGPGTRLTVT.

V usage is TRBV3-1 (or the pseudogene TRBV3-2) and J usage is TRBJ2-5; a possible D gene is TRBD1 (5 bases). Trimming removed 0 bases from V and 5 bases from J, with 7 bases in between. CDR1 is LGHDT, CDR2 YNNKEL, per germline (reference sequence). The length of the CDR3 is 13 residues. CDR3 protein: CASSQDDSETQYF. The CDR3 DNA is TGTGCCAGCAGCCAAGATGACAGCGAGACCCAGTACTTC.

V and J are TRBV7-2 and TRBJ2-5; TRBD2 matches 10 bases. Trimming took 1 base from V and 0 from J; bases not matched to a gene: 2. Germline-derived CDR1 and CDR2 are SGHTA and FQGNSA. The CDR3 runs 16 residues. This CDR3 reads CASSLVGLAYQETQYF. CDR3 in DNA: TGTGCCAGCAGCTTAGTGGGACTAGCGTACCAAGAGACCCAGTACTTC.

The rearrangement uses TRBV3-1 (or the pseudogene TRBV3-2) and TRBJ1-1, with a possible D match to TRBD1 (6 bases). The CDR3 contains 15 residues. The V end was cut by 2 bases, the J end by 11 bases, with 21 bases between. Germline CDR1 LGHDT, CDR2 YNNKEL (reference sequence). Here the CDR3 reads CASSQLPPGQSRAFF. The CDR3 DNA is TGTGCCAGCAGCCAATTACCCCCGGGACAAAGTAGGGCTTTCTTT.

The CDR3 loop reads CASSKNGGYGYTF. CDR3 DNA: TGTGCCAGCAGTAAAAACGGGGGCTATGGCTACACCTTC. The rearrangement uses TRBV27 and TRBJ1-2; weak D call: TRBD1 (5 bases). V shed 5 bases and J shed 4 bases, with 11 bases lying between them. In germline, CDR1 is MNHEY, CDR2 SMNVEV (reference sequence). This CDR3 is 13 amino acids long.

The V call is TRBV12-5, the J call TRBJ2-5; no definite D call. Germline V lookup: CDR1 LGHNT, CDR2 FRNRAP. V gave up 2 bases and J gave up 1 base, with 5 bases separating them. The CDR3 extends over 13 amino acids. The CDR3 sequence is CASGLSVQETQYF. The CDR3 DNA reads as TGTGCTAGTGGTTTGTCGGTCCAAGAGACCCAGTACTTC. Full variable domain (rest looked up from reference TRBV12-5 and TRBJ2-5): DARVTQTPRHKVTEMGQEVTMRCQPILGHNTVFWYRQTMMQGLELLAYFRNRAPLDDSGMPKDRFSAEMPDATLATLKIQPSEPRDSAVYFCASGLSVQETQYFGPGTRLLVL.

This clone was detected a few times. V gene TRBV6-4 combines with J gene TRBJ1-1; TRBD1 is a possible D gene (5 bases). Trimming removed 0 bases from V and 11 bases from J, with 19 bases in between. The length of the CDR3 is 15 residues. The germline gives CDR1 MRHNA, CDR2 SNTAGT. CDR3 residues: CASSDSRSGGALAFF. Written as DNA, the CDR3 is TGTGCCAGCAGTGACTCGAGGTCGGGGGGTGCCCTGGCTTTCTTT.

This chain links TRBV7-3 with TRBJ1-3, with D hard to call. The germline V and J ends were trimmed by 2 bases and 0 bases, with 8 bases remaining between them. Per the germline V gene, CDR1 is SGHTA and CDR2 is FQGTGA. This CDR3 comprises 15 residues. The CDR3 DNA reads as TGTGCCAGCAGCTTATCCGGGAACTCTGGAAACACCATATATTTT. Encoded protein: CASSLSGNSGNTIYF.

The DNA of the CDR3 is TGTGCCAGCAGCCAATTAAATGGGGGGCTGGATGGCTACACCTTC. Translated, it gives CASSQLNGGLDGYTF. This chain uses TRBV14 with TRBJ1-2; D is possibly TRBD1 (6 bases). The CDR3 totals 15 residues. Germline loops: CDR1 SGHDN, CDR2 FVKESK. V lost 2 bases, J lost 6 bases, and 16 bases lay in between.

The chain links TRBV6-5 to TRBJ1-2; D is uncertain. Deletions cut 5 bases from V and 2 bases from J, with 9 bases between. The CDR3 length is 13 residues. CDR1 is MNHEY, CDR2 SVGAGI, per germline. CDR3 DNA: TGTGCCAGCAGTCGGTCGGACAACTATGGCTACACCTTC. Protein sequence: CASSRSDNYGYTF.

The rearrangement uses TRBV5-1 and TRBJ2-1, with unresolved D. The CDR3 consists of 12 residues. The germline gives CDR1 SGHRS, CDR2 YFSETQ. With 0 bases removed from V and 12 bases from J, the gap between germline ends came to 10 bases. The CDR3 bases are TGCGCCAGCAGCTTGGCCAACGAGCCGCAGTTCTTC. Protein sequence: CASSLANEPQFF.

The V call is TRBV12-3 or TRBV12-4, the J call TRBJ1-2, with D possibly being TRBD1 (6 bases). The V gene lost 2 bases and the J gene lost 7 bases, with 8 bases spanning the gap. The CDR3 has 12 amino acids. CDR3 DNA sequence: TGTGCCAGCAGTTTATGGGGGGCTGGCTACACCTTC. This gives the protein CASSLWGAGYTF.

The rearrangement links TRBV18 to TRBJ1-1; D gene ambiguous. Germline V gene lookup returns CDR1 KGHSH and CDR2 LQKENI. The CDR3 extends over 13 amino acids. With 5 bases removed from V and 1 base from J, the gap between germline ends came to 8 bases. For the CDR3, the DNA is TGTGCCAGCTCAGGAGAAAAGAACACTGAAGCTTTCTTT. It translates to CASSGEKNTEAFF.

The genes are TRBV5-1 and TRBJ1-5; 10 bases are shared with TRBD1. Germline CDR1 and CDR2: SGHRS and YFSETQ. The length of the CDR3 is 20 residues. V dropped 0 bases and J dropped 3; count of bases not matched to a gene: 15. This CDR3 is CASSLDPRGQGKDFNQPQHF. Here the CDR3 DNA reads TGCGCCAGCAGCTTGGACCCCCGGGGACAGGGGAAAGATTTCAATCAGCCCCAGCATTTT.

This chain joins TRBV2 and TRBJ1-1; D gene unclear. V lost 11 bases to trimming and J lost 4 bases, with 11 bases between them. The germline V gene encodes CDR1 SNHLY and CDR2 FYNNEI. The CDR3 is made up of 11 amino acids. CDR3 nucleotides: TGTGCCGCGTTCCGAGCCACTGAAGCTTTCTTT. Translation: CAAFRATEAFF.